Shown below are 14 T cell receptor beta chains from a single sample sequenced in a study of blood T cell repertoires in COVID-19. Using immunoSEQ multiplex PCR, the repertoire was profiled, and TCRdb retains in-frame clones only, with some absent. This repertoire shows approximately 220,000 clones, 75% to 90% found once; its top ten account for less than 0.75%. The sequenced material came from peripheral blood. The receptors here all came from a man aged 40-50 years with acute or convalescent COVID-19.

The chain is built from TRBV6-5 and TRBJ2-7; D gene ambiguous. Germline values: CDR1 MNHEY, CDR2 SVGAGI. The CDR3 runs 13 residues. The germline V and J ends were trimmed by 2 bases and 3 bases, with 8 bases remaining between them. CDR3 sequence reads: CASSYKLNYEQYF. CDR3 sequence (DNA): TGTGCCAGCAGTTACAAGCTGAACTACGAGCAGTACTTC.

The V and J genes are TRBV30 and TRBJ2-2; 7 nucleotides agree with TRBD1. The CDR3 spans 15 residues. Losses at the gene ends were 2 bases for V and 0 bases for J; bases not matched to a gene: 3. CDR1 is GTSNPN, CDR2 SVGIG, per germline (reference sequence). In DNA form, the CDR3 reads TGTGCCTGGAGTTTAGACAGGGCGAACACCGGGGAGCTGTTTTTT. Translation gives CAWSLDRANTGELFF.

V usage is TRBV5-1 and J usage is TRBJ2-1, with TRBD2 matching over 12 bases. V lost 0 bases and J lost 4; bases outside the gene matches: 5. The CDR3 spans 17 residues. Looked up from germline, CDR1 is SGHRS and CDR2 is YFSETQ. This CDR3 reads CASSLAASGRGYNEQFF. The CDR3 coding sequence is TGCGCCAGCAGCTTGGCCGCTAGCGGGAGGGGGTACAATGAGCAGTTCTTC.

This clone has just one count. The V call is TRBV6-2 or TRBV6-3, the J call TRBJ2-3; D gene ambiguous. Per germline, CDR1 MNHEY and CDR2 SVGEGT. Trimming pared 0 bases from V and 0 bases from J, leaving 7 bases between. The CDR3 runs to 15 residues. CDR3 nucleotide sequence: TGTGCCAGCAGTTACTCTTCCCCTAGCACAGATACGCAGTATTTT. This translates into CASSYSSPSTDTQYF.

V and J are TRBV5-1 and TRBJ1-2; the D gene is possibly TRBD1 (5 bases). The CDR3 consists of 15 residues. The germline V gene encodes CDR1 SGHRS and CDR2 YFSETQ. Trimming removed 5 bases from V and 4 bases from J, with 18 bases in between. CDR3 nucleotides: TGCGCCAGCAGGGACGATATCACAGGATTCTATGGCTACACCTTC. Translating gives CASRDDITGFYGYTF.

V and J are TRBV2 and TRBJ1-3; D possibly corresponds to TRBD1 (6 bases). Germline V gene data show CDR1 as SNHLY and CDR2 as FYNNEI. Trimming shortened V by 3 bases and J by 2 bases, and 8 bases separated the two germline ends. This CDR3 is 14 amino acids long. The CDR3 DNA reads TGTGCCAGCAGTGAGTACAGGGCTGGAAACACCATATATTTT. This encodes CASSEYRAGNTIYF.

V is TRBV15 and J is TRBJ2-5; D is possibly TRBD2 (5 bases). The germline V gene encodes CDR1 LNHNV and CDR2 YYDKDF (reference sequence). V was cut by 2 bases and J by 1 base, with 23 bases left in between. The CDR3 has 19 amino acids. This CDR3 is CATSRLPPLGSLGQETQYF. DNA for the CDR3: TGTGCCACCAGCAGACTCCCCCCCTTGGGGAGCCTCGGCCAAGAGACCCAGTACTTC.

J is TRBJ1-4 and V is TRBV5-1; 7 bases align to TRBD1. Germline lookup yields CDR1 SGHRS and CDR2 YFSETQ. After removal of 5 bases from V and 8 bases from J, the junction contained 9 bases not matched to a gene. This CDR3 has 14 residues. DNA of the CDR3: TGCGCCAGCAGACTATCAGGGGGTCGGGAAAAACTGTTTTTT. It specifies CASRLSGGREKLFF.

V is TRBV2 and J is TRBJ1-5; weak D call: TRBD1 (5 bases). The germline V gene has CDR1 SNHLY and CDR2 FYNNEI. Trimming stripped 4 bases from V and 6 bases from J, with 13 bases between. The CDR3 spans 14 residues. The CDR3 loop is CASSGADRRQPQHF. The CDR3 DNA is TGTGCCAGCAGTGGGGCTGACAGACGTCAGCCCCAGCATTTT.

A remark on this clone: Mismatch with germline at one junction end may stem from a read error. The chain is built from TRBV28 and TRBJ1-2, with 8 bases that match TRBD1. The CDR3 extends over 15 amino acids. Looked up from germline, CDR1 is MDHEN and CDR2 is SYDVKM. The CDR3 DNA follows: TGTGCCAGCAGTTTAAGGGGGATTATTGCAGGGGGCATTTCCTTC. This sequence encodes CASSLRGIIAGGISF.

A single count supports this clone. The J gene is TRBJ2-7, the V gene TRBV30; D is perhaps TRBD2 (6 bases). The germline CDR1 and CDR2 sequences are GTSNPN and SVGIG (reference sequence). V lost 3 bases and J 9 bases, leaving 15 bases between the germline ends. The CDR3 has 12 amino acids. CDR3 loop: CAWSGTGAAQYF. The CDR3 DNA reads TGTGCCTGGAGCGGTACGGGAGCGGCGCAGTACTTC.

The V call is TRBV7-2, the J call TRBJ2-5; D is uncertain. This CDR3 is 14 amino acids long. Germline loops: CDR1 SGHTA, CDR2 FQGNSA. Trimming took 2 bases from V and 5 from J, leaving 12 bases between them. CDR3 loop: CASSLQARAETQYF. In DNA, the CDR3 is TGTGCCAGCAGCTTACAAGCCCGTGCTGAGACCCAGTACTTC.

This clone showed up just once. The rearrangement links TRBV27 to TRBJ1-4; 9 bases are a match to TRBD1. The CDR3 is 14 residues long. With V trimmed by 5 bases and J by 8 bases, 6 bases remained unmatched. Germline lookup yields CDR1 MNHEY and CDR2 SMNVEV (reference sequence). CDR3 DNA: TGTGCCAGCAGTCCAGGGACAGGGCGGGAAAAACTGTTTTTT. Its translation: CASSPGTGREKLFF.

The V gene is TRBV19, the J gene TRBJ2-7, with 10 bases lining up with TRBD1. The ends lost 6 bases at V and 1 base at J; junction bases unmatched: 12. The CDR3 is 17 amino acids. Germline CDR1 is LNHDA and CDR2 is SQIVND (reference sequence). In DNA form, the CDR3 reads TGTGCCAGTAGGTCGGGACAGGGGCCGCCATATTCCTACGAGCAGTACTTC. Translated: CASRSGQGPPYSYEQYF. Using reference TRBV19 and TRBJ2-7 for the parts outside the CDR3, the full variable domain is DGGITQSPKYLFRKEGQNVTLSCEQNLNHDAMYWYRQDPGQGLRLIYYSQIVNDFQKGDIAEGYSVSREKKESFPLTVTSAQKNPTAFYLCASRSGQGPPYSYEQYFGPGTRLTVT.